The entry below gives a single TCR beta chain sequence along with its context. Its antigen is as yet unknown. The data were taken from a study of graft-versus-host responses after intestinal transplantation. Looking at the study overall: Anti-thymocyte globulin induction was given to all recipients, followed by tacrolimus and steroids for three to four years. Study-level results: Present in recipient marrow, GvH clones included some that appeared first in ileum or blood.

Germline CDR1 is SGHAT and CDR2 is FQNNGV. The CDR3 runs 16 residues. The ends were cut back, 1 base at V and 1 base at J, with 11 bases in the middle. Data came from immunoSEQ multiplex PCR; TCRdb stores just in-frame clones and leaves some out. The sample includes roughly 69,000 clones, around nine tenths of them seen just once. This TCR was sampled from a human patient who received an intestinal transplant, so some T cells may come from the graft donor. This rearrangement joins TRBV11-2 to TRBJ2-1; D is possibly TRBD1 (5 bases). The specimen was bone marrow, collected 700 to 750 days after intestinal transplantation. CDR3 amino acids: CASSLVWGDSYNEQFF. The DNA of the CDR3 is TGTGCCAGCAGCTTAGTCTGGGGCGATTCCTACAATGAGCAGTTCTTC.